One T cell receptor beta chain is described in this entry. Antigen unknown. The data were taken from a study of shared clonotypes between healthy human individuals. Sequencing was performed with immunoSEQ multiplex PCR; in TCRdb, only in-frame clones are kept and a portion is missing. The sample contains about 2,500,000 clones, approximately 92% of which appear only once. Deletions cut 1 base from V and 3 bases from J, with 10 bases between. Germline-derived CDR1 and CDR2 are PRHDT and FYEKMQ (reference sequence). The CDR3 length is 15 residues. Adult Caucasians living in Nashville, Tennessee made up all of the donors. The study separated CD4+ cells into CD45RA+ naive and CD45RA-negative memory subsets. Findings and limits, study-wide: The four-donor shared clonotypes exceeded non-shared clonotypes in generation probability, with non-shared ones scoring lower. Naive subsets generally had larger estimated richness than memory subsets.

V usage is TRBV13 and J usage is TRBJ1-3; D unresolved. The specimen was naive CD4+ T cells sorted from blood. The subset is: CD45RA+ positively selected. This TCR came from a man aged 18-30 years in good health. The CDR3 loop reads CASSLDSGFGNTIYF. CDR3 DNA: TGTGCCAGCAGCTTAGATTCGGGGTTTGGAAACACCATATATTTT. The full variable domain, in which reference TRBV13 and TRBJ1-3 provide the parts outside the CDR3, is AAGVIQSPRHLIKEKRETATLKCYPIPRHDTVYWYQQGPGQDPQFLISFYEKMQSDKGSIPDRFSAQQFSDYHSELNMSSLELGDSALYFCASSLDSGFGNTIYFGEGSWLTVV.